A few counts support the clone carrying this T cell receptor beta chain. Its antigen is still unknown. This sample is part of a study of STAT5B mutations in CD4+ large granular lymphocyte leukemia. About the research overall: Among healthy controls, a particular HLA allele went with more CDR3 'QG' motifs.

Source study methods: The detection floor for productive clonotype frequency was 2.59 x 10-5. Clones were sequenced by immunoSEQ multiplex PCR, and TCRdb holds only the in-frame ones, with some missing. V and J calls and clone size are as listed in that table; D and trimming were resolved from the DNA. The table lists tens of thousands of clones, around 86% of them singletons, with less than 3% in the top ten. Findings and caveats of the study: Without putative leukemic clones, patient CD4-sorted repertoires remained more clonal than healthy CD4+ repertoires.

The CDR3 runs 17 residues. In germline, CDR1 is SGHTA, CDR2 FQGNSA. Trimming stripped 0 bases from V and 1 base from J, with 16 bases between. The sequenced sample consisted of CD4+ T cells from blood buffy coats. This chain joins TRBV7-2 and TRBJ2-7; the D gene is possibly TRBD1 (6 bases). The receptor was isolated from a human donor in good health. For the CDR3, the DNA is TGTGCCAGCAGCTTAGCCATTTCAGGGGCTCCGTCCTACGAGCAGTACTTC. Amino acids: CASSLAISGAPSYEQYF.